Following are 32 T cell receptor beta chains from one sample sequenced in a study of blood T cells in healthy people across ages. The second PCR ran about 6 to 11 cycles with a sample-barcoded 5' primer and J-beta primers. TCRdb ran MiXCR on the 5' RACE reads and lists one entry per CDR3 protein. Here the sample spans about 1.7 million distinct CDR3 sequences, roughly 30% being singletons. The material sequenced was blood. The receptors derive from a woman aged 25 to 39 in good health.

The chain joins TRBV7-2 to TRBJ2-7, with D uncertain. Per the germline V gene, CDR1 is SGHTA and CDR2 is FQGNSA. The CDR3 is 12 amino acids. V dropped 2 bases and J dropped 6 bases, with 8 bases sitting between them. For the CDR3, the DNA is TGTGCCAGCAGCTTACCCCACCGCGAGCAGTACTTC. Its translation is CASSLPHREQYF.

In this sample, this clonotype turned up many times. The chain uses TRBV7-2 and TRBJ1-2; 8 nucleotides match TRBD1. The CDR3 has 15 amino acids. J was trimmed by 3 bases and V by 5 bases; bases with no gene match: 8. Germline V CDR1 and CDR2: SGHTA, FQGNSA. The CDR3 here is CASSATDRAHYGYTF. CDR3 nucleotides: TGTGCCAGCAGCGCGACGGACAGGGCCCACTATGGCTACACCTTC.

A few counts support this clonotype. The V call is TRBV7-2, the J call TRBJ2-1; 8 bases map to TRBD1. This CDR3 contains 15 residues. CDR1 and CDR2 from the germline V gene are SGHTA and FQGNSA. The ends lost 1 base at V and 8 bases at J; junction bases unmatched: 7. CDR3: CASSLEPGGSYEQFF. The CDR3 DNA reads as TGTGCCAGCAGCTTAGAACCAGGGGGCAGCTATGAGCAGTTCTTC.

This clonotype was counted ten times or more. The chain joins TRBV10-3 to TRBJ2-7; 7 bases match TRBD1. This CDR3 spans 13 amino acids. V lost 4 bases, J lost 4 bases, and 4 bases stayed unmatched. Germline V CDR1 and CDR2: ENHRY, SYGVKD. CDR3 residues: CAISADRAYEQYF. CDR3 DNA: TGTGCCATCAGTGCTGACAGGGCTTACGAGCAGTACTTC.

This clonotype was counted only a few times. V usage is TRBV28 and J usage is TRBJ2-3, with 10 positions matching TRBD1. This CDR3 is built from 16 residues. Germline V gene lookup returns CDR1 MDHEN and CDR2 SYDVKM. V trimming: 7 bases; J trimming: 0 bases; junction bases outside the gene matches: 7. Written as DNA, the CDR3 is TGTGCCAGCAACTTGGGGACAGGGGTGAGCACAGATACGCAGTATTTT. Its protein is CASNLGTGVSTDTQYF.

In its sample, this clonotype was seen a few times. This rearrangement joins TRBV9 to TRBJ1-6; 9 positions match TRBD1. The CDR3 has 16 residues. Germline trimming cut 2 bases from V and 2 bases from J; bases unmatched to any gene: 2. Germline CDR1 SGDLS, CDR2 YYNGEE. CDR3 protein: CASSVGQGTYNSPLHF. CDR3 bases: TGTGCCAGCAGCGTGGGACAGGGCACCTATAATTCACCCCTCCACTTT. Variable domain in full (rest from reference TRBV9 and TRBJ1-6): DSGVTQTPKHLITATGQRVTLRCSPRSGDLSVYWYQQSLDQGLQFLIQYYNGEERAKGNILERFSAQQFPDLHSELNLSSLELGDSALYFCASSVGQGTYNSPLHFGNGTRLTVT.

This clonotype was counted only a few times. A much more abundant neighbour one base away suggests this may be a read error. J is TRBJ2-7 and V is TRBV20-1; D perhaps matches TRBD1 (6 bases). The length of the CDR3 is 12 residues. Per germline, CDR1 DFQATT and CDR2 SNEGSKA (reference sequence). CDR3 bases: TGCAGGGCCCAAGGACAGCTATACGAGCAGTACTTC. Its protein product is CRAQGQLYEQYF.

This clonotype was detected a few times. The rearrangement links TRBV7-2 to TRBJ2-7; TRBD2 aligns across 14 bases. After removal of 5 bases from V and 7 bases from J, the junction contained 10 bases not matched to a gene. The germline V gene encodes CDR1 SGHTA and CDR2 FQGNSA. This CDR3 is 16 amino acids long. The CDR3: CASSHEPGLAGEEQYF. CDR3 nucleotides: TGTGCCAGCAGCCACGAACCGGGACTAGCGGGAGAAGAGCAGTACTTC.

This clonotype was counted between two and nine times. The rearrangement uses TRBV7-9 and TRBJ2-7; D is perhaps TRBD2 (6 bases). Germline CDR1 reads SEHNR; CDR2 reads FQNEAQ (reference sequence). The CDR3 contains 16 residues. V was cut by 5 bases and J by 0 bases, with 17 bases left in between. The CDR3 spells CASSGLGLLSSYEQYF. CDR3 coding DNA: TGTGCCAGCAGCGGACTGGGACTTCTCAGCTCCTACGAGCAGTACTTC.

This clonotype was seen ten or more times. The rearrangement links TRBV7-2 to TRBJ2-1; possibly TRBD2 for D (5 bases). V was shortened by 5 bases and J by 5 bases, with 13 bases between the two germline ends. CDR3 size: 14 residues. CDR1 SGHTA and CDR2 FQGNSA come from the germline V gene. The CDR3 nucleotides are TGTGCCAGCAGCCCCCGGACTGGGGACAATGAGCAGTTCTTC. Protein sequence: CASSPRTGDNEQFF.

V gene TRBV2 combines with J gene TRBJ2-5; 9 nucleotides align to TRBD1. From germline, CDR1 is SNHLY and CDR2 FYNNEI. V shed 11 bases and J 5 bases; nucleotides not matched to a gene: 15. The CDR3 loop spans 15 amino acids. The CDR3 region is CADRQGGQYEETQYF. DNA for the CDR3: TGTGCCGACCGACAGGGGGGCCAGTATGAGGAGACCCAGTACTTC.

In this sample, this clonotype turned up many times. The chain is built from TRBV4-1 and TRBJ2-5; 8 bases line up with TRBD1. The J call is doubtful: the DNA matches TRBJ2-7 better. Germline lookup yields CDR1 MGHRA and CDR2 YSYEKL. CDR3 length: 15 amino acids. As DNA, the CDR3 is TGCGCCAGCAGCCATCGGCAGGGGGCAGGTTTCGAGCAGTACTTC. Translated, it gives CASSHRQGAGFEQYF.

The CDR3 protein is CASSLGGSNTIYF. For the CDR3, the DNA is TGTGCCAGCAGCTTAGGCGGGAGTAACACCATATATTTT. The chain recombines TRBV7-2 with TRBJ1-3; unclear D gene. The germline gives CDR1 SGHTA, CDR2 FQGNSA. The CDR3 covers 13 residues. The V end was cut by 1 base, the J end by 7 bases, with 8 bases between.

The J gene is TRBJ1-1, the V gene TRBV7-2, with a weak D call TRBD1 (5 bases). Germline values: CDR1 SGHTA, CDR2 FQGNSA. The ends were cut back, 3 bases at V and 9 bases at J, with 14 bases in the middle. The CDR3 loop spans 13 amino acids. In nucleotides, the CDR3 is TGTGCCAGCAGCTTTGACAGTGGGCGGAAAGCTTTCTTT. This codes for CASSFDSGRKAFF.

This clonotype was picked up many times. The genes are TRBV6-6 and TRBJ2-1; 10 nucleotides line up with TRBD2. Losses at the gene ends were 8 bases for V and 7 bases for J; bases not matched to a gene: 8. The CDR3 has 14 amino acids. Germline V gene data show CDR1 as MNHNY and CDR2 as SVGAGI (reference sequence). The CDR3 here is CASGGAGGLNEQFF. The CDR3 DNA follows: TGTGCCAGCGGTGGAGCGGGGGGGCTTAATGAGCAGTTCTTC.

The chain joins TRBV12-3 or TRBV12-4 to TRBJ2-1; D gene uncertain. Trimming took off 3 bases at V and 7 bases at J, with 16 bases between the two ends. CDR3 length: 15 residues. CDR3: CASSLRRPQWNEQFF. In DNA form, the CDR3 reads TGTGCCAGCAGTTTGCGGCGCCCACAGTGGAATGAGCAGTTCTTC.

The chain joins TRBV6-1 to TRBJ2-5; perhaps TRBD1 as D (6 bases). Germline V gene lookup returns CDR1 MNHNS and CDR2 SASEGT. V gave up 6 bases and J gave up 1 base, with 12 bases separating them. The CDR3 sequence is 14 residues long. CDR3 sequence: CASSRQAVQETQYF. The CDR3, as DNA: TGTGCCAGCAGCAGACAGGCCGTCCAAGAGACCCAGTACTTC.

This clonotype turned up a few times. The chain carries TRBV5-5 and TRBJ2-5; 8 bases map to TRBD2. CDR1 is SGHKS and CDR2 is YYEKEE in the germline V gene (reference sequence). This CDR3 is built from 16 residues. The V and J ends lost 1 base and 4 bases, in that order; junction bases with no gene match: 9. The CDR3 DNA follows: TGTGCCAGCAGCTTGATCGGGGGGGATGTCGGAGAGACCCAGTACTTC. Translating gives CASSLIGGDVGETQYF. Full variable domain (remainder filled in from reference TRBV5-5 and TRBJ2-5): DAGVTQSPTHLIKTRGQQVTLRCSPISGHKSVSWYQQVLGQGPQFIFQYYEKEERGRGNFPDRFSARQFPNYSSELNVNALLLGDSALYLCASSLIGGDVGETQYFGPGTRLLVL.

In its sample, this clonotype was seen a few times. The chain recombines TRBV3-1 with TRBJ2-1, with 8 bases matching TRBD1. Germline V gene data show CDR1 as LGHDT and CDR2 as YNNKEL (reference sequence). This CDR3 has 16 residues. The trim removed 3 bases at V and 3 bases at J, leaving 7 bases unmatched. CDR3 loop: CASSQATGTGYNEQFF. DNA for the CDR3: TGTGCCAGCAGCCAGGCTACCGGGACAGGCTACAATGAGCAGTTCTTC.

This clonotype turned up a few times. The rearrangement links TRBV5-1 to TRBJ2-5; no clear D gene. This CDR3 spans 14 amino acids. Germline V lookup: CDR1 SGHRS, CDR2 YFSETQ. Trimming took off 0 bases at V and 6 bases at J, with 12 bases between the two ends. The CDR3 sequence is CASSLEGIVQTQYF. Here the CDR3 DNA reads TGCGCCAGCAGCTTGGAAGGGATAGTGCAGACCCAGTACTTC.

This clonotype has ten or more counts. The chain uses TRBV11-2 and TRBJ2-1; 8 nucleotides match TRBD2. CDR3 length: 17 amino acids. From germline, CDR1 is SGHAT and CDR2 FQNNGV. Trimming took 2 bases from V and 6 from J; bases not matched to a gene: 12. The CDR3 DNA is TGTGCCAGCAGCTTACGAGGCGATAGCGGGACTCTCAATGAGCAGTTCTTC. It yields the protein CASSLRGDSGTLNEQFF.

This clonotype was recorded at least ten times. The rearrangement links TRBV28 to TRBJ2-7; no reliable D call. This CDR3 region has 12 residues. Germline CDR1 MDHEN, CDR2 SYDVKM. V gave up 7 bases and J gave up 3 bases, with 10 bases separating them. CDR3 nucleotides: TGTGCCAGCACCCCCGACGGCTACGAGCAGTACTTC. Protein: CASTPDGYEQYF.

This clonotype has a handful of counts. The chain couples TRBV10-2 to TRBJ1-6; 7 bases fit TRBD1. Unmatched junction bases numbered 9, after V lost 4 bases and J lost 9 bases. The CDR3 sequence is 15 residues long. In germline, CDR1 is WSHSY, CDR2 SAAADI. CDR3 nucleotide sequence: TGCGCCAGCAGTGCCCCGACAGGGTTGGGTTCACCCCTCCACTTT. The encoded protein is CASSAPTGLGSPLHF.

This clonotype has a handful of counts. J is TRBJ2-7 and V is TRBV12-3 or TRBV12-4; D possibly corresponds to TRBD2 (5 bases). The germline V and J ends were trimmed by 4 bases and 7 bases, with 11 bases remaining between them. CDR3 size: 12 residues. CDR3 nucleotide sequence: TGTGCCAGCAGTTCATTCGCGGGTGAGCAGTACTTC. Its protein is CASSSFAGEQYF.

The CDR3 sequence is CASSERGGEGYPQHF. The CDR3 DNA sequence: TGTGCCAGCAGTGAAAGAGGTGGGGAGGGGTACCCCCAGCATTTT. The gene calls are TRBV6-1 and TRBJ1-5; possible D gene TRBD1, 5 bases. V was shortened by 2 bases and J by 10 bases, with 18 bases between the two germline ends. The CDR3 loop spans 15 amino acids. Germline V CDR1 and CDR2: MNHNS, SASEGT.

There are many counts of this clonotype. The rearrangement links TRBV9 to TRBJ2-3; TRBD2 might be the D (5 bases). V gave up 2 bases and J gave up 2 bases, with 9 bases separating them. The CDR3 extends over 14 amino acids. CDR1 is SGDLS and CDR2 is YYNGEE in the germline V gene. Here the CDR3 DNA reads TGTGCCAGCAGCGTGGGGAGATCCACAGATACGCAGTATTTT. Its translation: CASSVGRSTDTQYF.

This clonotype was picked up a small number of times. This sequence joins TRBV12-3 or TRBV12-4 and TRBJ1-1; the D is unclear. V lost 6 bases to trimming and J lost 1 base, with 12 bases between them. The length of the CDR3 is 14 residues. The DNA of the CDR3 is TGTGCCAGCAGCGCCGGAGGGCGGAACACTGAAGCTTTCTTT. Translating gives CASSAGGRNTEAFF.

This clonotype was seen a handful of times. V gene TRBV5-1 combines with J gene TRBJ2-1; 9 bases match TRBD1. Germline CDR1 and CDR2: SGHRS and YFSETQ. V gave up 4 bases and J gave up 8 bases; unmatched junction bases: 4. CDR3 size: 13 residues. The CDR3 nucleotides read TGCGCCAGCAGCCGGGACAGGGCCTATGAGCAGTTCTTC. This translates into CASSRDRAYEQFF.

The V call is TRBV7-9, the J call TRBJ2-5, with 7 nucleotides matching TRBD1. The J call is uncertain, as TRBJ2-7 better fits the DNA end. From germline, CDR1 is SEHNR and CDR2 FQNEAQ (reference sequence). The CDR3 spans 13 residues. CDR3 protein: CASALRGLDEQYF. DNA of the CDR3: TGTGCCAGCGCCCTAAGGGGGCTGGACGAGCAGTACTTC.

This clonotype was observed a single time. This chain joins TRBV5-4 and TRBJ2-7, with TRBD2 as a possible D gene (5 bases). The V end was cut by 6 bases, the J end by 3 bases, with 16 bases between. This CDR3 contains 14 residues. Germline CDR1 reads SGHNT; CDR2 reads YYREEE (reference sequence). CDR3 in DNA: TGTGCCAGCACCCCCGGACTGGGGAGCTACGAGCAGTACTTC. Protein: CASTPGLGSYEQYF.

This clonotype was counted between two and nine times. The rearrangement links TRBV3-1 to TRBJ2-7; D gene ambiguous. The CDR3 runs 13 residues. From germline, CDR1 is LGHDT and CDR2 YNNKEL (reference sequence). V gave up 4 bases and J gave up 7 bases, with 14 bases separating them. The CDR3 is CASSRVAPKEQYF. The DNA for the CDR3 is TGTGCCAGCAGCCGGGTGGCACCGAAGGAGCAGTACTTC.

The chain has TRBV29-1 and TRBJ1-1; D call uncertain. V was pared by 6 bases and J by 4 bases, with 15 bases between. The CDR3 totals 13 residues. The germline CDR1 and CDR2 sequences are SQVTM and ANQGSEA. CDR3 nucleotide sequence: TGCAGCGTACGCCGGGCCCGCATCACTGAAGCTTTCTTT. Its protein product is CSVRRARITEAFF.